Sequencing of this TCR beta chain was carried out in a study of shared clonotypes between healthy human individuals. Study results and caveats: Since donors were few, the genetic and exposure-history diversity represented was limited.

Assay execution proceeded at the deep level. The quantity of DNA used in unsorted PBMC replicate PCRs was approximately 270 ng, corresponding to tens of thousands of T cell genomes. Produced via immunoSEQ multiplex PCR; TCRdb's table is partial and in-frame only. The data show roughly 500,000 clones, approximately 85% seen once. This CDR3 has 12 residues. The V gene's germline CDR1 is SGHRS and CDR2 YFSETQ. V was clipped by 4 bases and J by 6 bases, with 10 bases between them. Details on this clone: Its cognate antigen is unknown.

The sequence was collected from a woman in her thirties or forties in good health. Some clones in this sample may be carry-over from other donors' samples. This chain uses TRBV5-1 with TRBJ1-2; D remains ambiguous. Source material: PBMCs. CDR3 region: CASSPIGDGYTF. Here the CDR3 DNA reads TGCGCCAGCAGCCCAATAGGTGATGGCTACACCTTC.